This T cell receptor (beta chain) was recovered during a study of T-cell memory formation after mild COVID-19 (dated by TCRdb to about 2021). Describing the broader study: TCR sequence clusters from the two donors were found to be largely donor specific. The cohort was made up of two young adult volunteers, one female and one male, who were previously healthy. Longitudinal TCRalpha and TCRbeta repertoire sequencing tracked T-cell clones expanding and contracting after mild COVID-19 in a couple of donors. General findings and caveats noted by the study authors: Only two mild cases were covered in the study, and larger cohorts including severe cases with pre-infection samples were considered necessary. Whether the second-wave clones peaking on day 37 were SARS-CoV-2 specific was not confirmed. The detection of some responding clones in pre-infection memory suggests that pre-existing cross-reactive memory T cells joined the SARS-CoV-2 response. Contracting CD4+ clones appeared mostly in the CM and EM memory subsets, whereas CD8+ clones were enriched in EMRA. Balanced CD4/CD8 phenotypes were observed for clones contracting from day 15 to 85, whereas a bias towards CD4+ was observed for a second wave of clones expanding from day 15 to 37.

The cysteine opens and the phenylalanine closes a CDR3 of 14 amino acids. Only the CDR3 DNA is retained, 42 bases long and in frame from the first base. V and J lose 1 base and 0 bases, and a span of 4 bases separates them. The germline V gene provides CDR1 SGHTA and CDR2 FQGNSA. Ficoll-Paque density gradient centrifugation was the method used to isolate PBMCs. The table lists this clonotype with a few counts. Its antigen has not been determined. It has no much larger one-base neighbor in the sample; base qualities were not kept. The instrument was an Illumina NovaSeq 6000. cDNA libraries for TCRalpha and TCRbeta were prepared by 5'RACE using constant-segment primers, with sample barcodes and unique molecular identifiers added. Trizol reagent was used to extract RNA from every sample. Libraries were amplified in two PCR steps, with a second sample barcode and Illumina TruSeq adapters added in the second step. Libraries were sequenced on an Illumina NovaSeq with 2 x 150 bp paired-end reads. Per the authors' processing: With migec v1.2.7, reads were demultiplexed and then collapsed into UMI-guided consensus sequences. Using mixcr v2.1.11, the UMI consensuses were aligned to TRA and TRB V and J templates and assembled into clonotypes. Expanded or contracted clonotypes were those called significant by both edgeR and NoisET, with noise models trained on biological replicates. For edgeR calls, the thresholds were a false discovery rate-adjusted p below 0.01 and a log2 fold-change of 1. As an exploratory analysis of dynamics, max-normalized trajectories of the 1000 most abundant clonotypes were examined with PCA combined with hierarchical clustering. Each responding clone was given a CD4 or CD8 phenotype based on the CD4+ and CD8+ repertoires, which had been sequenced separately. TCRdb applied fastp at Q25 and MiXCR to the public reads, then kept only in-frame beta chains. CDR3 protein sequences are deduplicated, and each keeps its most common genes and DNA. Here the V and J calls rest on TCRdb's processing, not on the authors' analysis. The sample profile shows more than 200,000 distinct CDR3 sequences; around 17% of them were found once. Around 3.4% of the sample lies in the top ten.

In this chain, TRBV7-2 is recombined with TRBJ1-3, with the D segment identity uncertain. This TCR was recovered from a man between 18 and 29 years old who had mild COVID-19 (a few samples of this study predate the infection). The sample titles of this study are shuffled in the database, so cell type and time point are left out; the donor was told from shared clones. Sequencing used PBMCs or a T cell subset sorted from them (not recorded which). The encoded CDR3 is CASSLEGSGNTIYF. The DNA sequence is TGTGCCAGCAGCTTAGAAGGCTCTGGAAACACCATATATTTT.